This TCR beta chain was recorded in a study of PD-L1 blockade in urothelial cancer. At the level of the study: At 3 weeks (second dose) and 6 weeks after starting treatment, blood was analyzed.

Profiled with immunoSEQ multiplex PCR; TCRdb holds only in-frame clones, not every one. The sample has about 30,000 clones, over 70% seen once. As to time point: pretreatment peripheral blood. The CDR3 extends over 14 amino acids. The V gene end was trimmed by 5 bases and the J gene end by 4 bases; junction bases not matched to a gene: 5. Germline CDR1 and CDR2: SGHKS and YYEKEE (reference sequence). The receptor was isolated from a man in his sixties with urothelial cancer. Sequencing was performed on PBMCs, taken around atezolizumab (anti-PD-L1) treatment. This chain connects TRBV5-5 to TRBJ1-2; TRBD1 matches at 10 bases. CDR3: CASRLRTGGYGYTF. The DNA for the CDR3 is TGTGCCAGCAGGTTACGGACAGGGGGCTATGGCTACACCTTC. Based on the CDR3 plus reference TRBV5-5 and TRBJ1-2, the full variable domain is DAGVTQSPTHLIKTRGQQVTLRCSPISGHKSVSWYQQVLGQGPQFIFQYYEKEERGRGNFPDRFSARQFPNYSSELNVNALLLGDSALYLCASRLRTGGYGYTFGSGTRLTVV.